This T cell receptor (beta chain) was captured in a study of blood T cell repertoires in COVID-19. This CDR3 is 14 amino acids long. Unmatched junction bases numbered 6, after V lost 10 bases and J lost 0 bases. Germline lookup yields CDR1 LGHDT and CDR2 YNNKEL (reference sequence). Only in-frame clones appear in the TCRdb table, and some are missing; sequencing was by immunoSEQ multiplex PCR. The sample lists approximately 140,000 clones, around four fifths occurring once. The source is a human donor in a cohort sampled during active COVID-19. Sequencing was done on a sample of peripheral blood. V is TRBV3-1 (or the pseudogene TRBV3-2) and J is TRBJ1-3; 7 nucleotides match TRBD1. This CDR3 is CATLDRNSGNTIYF. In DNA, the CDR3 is TGTGCCACCTTGGACAGGAACTCTGGAAACACCATATATTTT.